The 23 T cell receptor beta chains below were found in one sample sequenced in a study of PD-1 blockade in classical Hodgkin lymphoma. Time point specified: cycle 4 day 1 (C4D1), after about 6 weeks of nivolumab. With no exception, relapse followed autologous stem cell transplantation in all patients, and brentuximab vedotin exposure varied. TCRdb's copy holds only in-frame clones and misses some; the assay was immunoSEQ multiplex PCR. The profile shows about 21,000 clones, roughly 80% of them singletons. Sequencing used peripheral blood mononuclear cells (PBMCs), obtained before the fourth cycle of nivolumab. The receptors derive from a human donor with classical Hodgkin lymphoma.

V is TRBV7-2 and J is TRBJ2-7, with TRBD1 identical over 8 bases. J was trimmed by 2 bases and V by 5 bases; bases with no gene match: 5. The CDR3 spans 14 residues. The germline V gene has CDR1 SGHTA and CDR2 FQGNSA. The CDR3 sequence: CASSRDRTAYEQYF. Here the CDR3 DNA reads TGTGCCAGCAGCCGGGACAGGACAGCCTACGAGCAGTACTTC.

This chain uses TRBV10-3 with TRBJ1-4; no clear D gene. The CDR3 totals 14 residues. CDR1 is ENHRY and CDR2 is SYGVKD in the germline V gene. Trimming removed 4 bases from V and 6 bases from J, with 12 bases in between. CDR3 loop: CAISGGDGDEKLFF. For the CDR3, the DNA is TGTGCCATCAGTGGGGGAGATGGTGATGAAAAACTGTTTTTT.

V and J are TRBV11-3 and TRBJ2-1; 7 bases are shared with TRBD2. CDR3 length equals 15 residues. With 0 bases clipped from V and 5 bases from J, the junction kept 4 bases outside the gene matches. Germline V CDR1 and CDR2: SGHNT, YENEEA. The CDR3 sequence: CASSLEAGRNNEQFF. The CDR3 coding sequence is TGTGCCAGCAGCTTAGAAGCGGGACGAAACAATGAGCAGTTCTTC.

This chain links TRBV9 with TRBJ2-1, with 11 bases identical to TRBD1. This CDR3 spans 16 amino acids. V shed 4 bases and J 7 bases; nucleotides not matched to a gene: 10. The V gene's germline CDR1 is SGDLS and CDR2 YYNGEE. CDR3 in amino acids: CASSQPGQGARNEQFF. Written as DNA, the CDR3 is TGTGCCAGCAGCCAACCTGGACAGGGGGCAAGGAATGAGCAGTTCTTC.

The rearrangement uses TRBV27 and TRBJ2-7, with D perhaps TRBD1 (5 bases). V lost 7 bases and J 0 bases, leaving 13 bases between the germline ends. In germline, CDR1 is MNHEY, CDR2 SMNVEV (reference sequence). The CDR3 is 14 amino acids. CDR3 loop: CASKKGPISYEQYF. In nucleotides, the CDR3 is TGTGCCAGCAAGAAGGGGCCGATCTCCTACGAGCAGTACTTC.

The rearrangement joins TRBV7-3 to TRBJ2-1; D remains ambiguous. V was shortened by 2 bases and J by 4 bases, with 12 bases between the two germline ends. Germline V gene data show CDR1 as SGHTA and CDR2 as FQGTGA. CDR3 length: 15 amino acids. CDR3: CASSLDQGIYNEQFF. The CDR3 DNA reads TGTGCCAGCAGCTTAGATCAAGGGATATACAATGAGCAGTTCTTC.

J is TRBJ2-5 and V is TRBV5-4, with D perhaps matching TRBD2 (6 bases). The germline CDR1 and CDR2 sequences are SGHNT and YYREEE (reference sequence). The CDR3 has 14 amino acids. The V gene lost 4 bases and the J gene lost 5 bases, with 15 bases spanning the gap. The CDR3 sequence: CASSGGTYGETQYF. Here the CDR3 DNA reads TGTGCCAGCAGCGGGGGGACCTACGGGGAGACCCAGTACTTC.

This rearrangement joins TRBV30 to TRBJ1-1, with D perhaps TRBD1 (5 bases). The germline gives CDR1 GTSNPN, CDR2 SVGIG (reference sequence). Trimming took off 2 bases at V and 4 bases at J, with 14 bases between the two ends. The CDR3 is 14 residues long. The CDR3 nucleotides read TGTGCCTGGAGTCAGGGCAGGGTCGGCACTGAAGCTTTCTTT. Translated, it gives CAWSQGRVGTEAFF. Variable domain in full (rest from reference TRBV30 and TRBJ1-1): SQTIHQWPATLVQPVGSPLSLECTVEGTSNPNLYWYRQAAGRGLQLLFYSVGIGQISSEVPQNLSASRPQDRQFILSSKKLLLSDSGFYLCAWSQGRVGTEAFFGQGTRLTVV.

The V gene is TRBV21-1, the J gene TRBJ2-3; the table's D call, TRBD1, has no DNA check behind it. TRBV21-1 is designated a pseudogene. This CDR3 has 16 residues. The CDR3 loop reads CASSKSCRDRTDTQYF. CDR3 coding DNA: TGTGCCAGCAGCAAAAGCTGCAGGGATCGAACAGATACGCAGTATTTT.

The chain joins TRBV27 to TRBJ2-2; D uncertain. Germline loops: CDR1 MNHEY, CDR2 SMNVEV (reference sequence). The CDR3 spans 16 residues. Trimming left V 5 bases short and J 1 base short, with 14 bases between. The CDR3 nucleotides are TGTGCCAGCAGTCCCTGGAGTCTAGGGAACACCGGGGAGCTGTTTTTT. Translating it yields CASSPWSLGNTGELFF.

The chain joins TRBV6-5 to TRBJ2-4; 8 bases fit TRBD1. With 6 bases clipped from V and 3 bases from J, the junction kept 4 bases outside the gene matches. This CDR3 contains 14 residues. CDR1 MNHEY and CDR2 SVGAGI come from the germline V gene. In DNA form, the CDR3 reads TGTGCCAGCAGACAGACAGGGGTCAAAAACATTCAGTACTTC. Its translation is CASRQTGVKNIQYF.

For this clone: Germline and junction disagree at one end, which may indicate a read error. This sequence joins TRBV20-1 and TRBJ2-3; D not resolved. The CDR3 is made up of 9 amino acids. In germline, CDR1 is DFQATT, CDR2 SNEGSKA (reference sequence). This CDR3 reads CSAGDTQYF. The CDR3 nucleotides read TGCAGTGCTGGAGATACGCAGTATTTT.

This sequence joins TRBV9 and TRBJ1-3, with D uncertain. Trimming removed 0 bases from V and 0 bases from J, with 7 bases in between. CDR1 SGDLS and CDR2 YYNGEE come from the germline V gene. The CDR3 is made up of 15 amino acids. The CDR3 DNA reads as TGTGCCAGCAGCGTAGGCGGCAGCTCTGGAAACACCATATATTTT. As protein: CASSVGGSSGNTIYF.

The chain is built from TRBV7-6 and TRBJ2-7; tentative D call: TRBD2 (5 bases). Germline CDR1 and CDR2: SGHVS and FNYEAQ. The CDR3 length is 16 residues. Between the trimmed V and J ends, which lost 3 bases and 7 bases, there was a span of 22 bases. In nucleotides, the CDR3 is TGTGCCAGCAGCTTTACTAGTGGGGAAGGGTTGGGGGAGCAGTACTTC. Translated: CASSFTSGEGLGEQYF. The complete variable domain, with remaining parts taken from reference TRBV7-6 and TRBJ2-7, reads GAGVSQSPRYKVTKRGQDVALRCDPISGHVSLYWYRQALGQGPEFLTYFNYEAQQDKSGLPNDRFSAERPEGSISTLTIQRTEQRDSAMYRCASSFTSGEGLGEQYFGPGTRLTVT.

The chain couples TRBV7-9 to TRBJ2-1; 9 positions match TRBD2. Germline V gene sequence: CDR1 SEHNR, CDR2 FQNEAQ (reference sequence). This CDR3 is built from 14 residues. Losses at the gene ends were 3 bases for V and 9 bases for J; bases not matched to a gene: 6. The CDR3 is CASSLVAGGLEQFF. In DNA, the CDR3 is TGTGCCAGCAGCTTGGTGGCGGGGGGGCTTGAGCAGTTCTTC. The full variable domain, its missing parts supplied by reference TRBV7-9 and TRBJ2-1, is DTGVSQNPRHKITKRGQNVTFRCDPISEHNRLYWYRQTLGQGPEFLTYFQNEAQLEKSRLLSDRFSAERPKGSFSTLEIQRTEQGDSAMYLCASSLVAGGLEQFFGPGTRLTVL.

The CDR3 region is CSASRSNEQFF. CDR3 sequence (DNA): TGCAGTGCTAGTAGGAGTAATGAGCAGTTCTTC. The chain uses TRBV20-1 and TRBJ2-1, with unresolved D. Trimming took off 3 bases at V and 7 bases at J, with 7 bases between the two ends. CDR1 is DFQATT, CDR2 SNEGSKA, per germline (reference sequence). The CDR3 length is 11 residues.

The sample holds one count of this clone. The CDR3 bases are TGTGCCAGTAGACCGGGACTCGAGTGGCGTCCGACTAATGAAAAACTGTTTTTT. It encodes CASRPGLEWRPTNEKLFF. V and J are TRBV19 and TRBJ1-4, with D perhaps TRBD1 (5 bases). Germline V gene lookup returns CDR1 LNHDA and CDR2 SQIVND (reference sequence). The CDR3 totals 18 residues. With 6 bases removed from V and 2 bases from J, the gap between germline ends came to 22 bases.

The chain is built from TRBV28 and TRBJ1-3; tentative D call: TRBD1 (6 bases). CDR3 length: 14 amino acids. V lost 7 bases, J lost 4 bases, and 14 bases lay in between. Germline loops: CDR1 MDHEN, CDR2 SYDVKM. CDR3: CASISGAEGNTIYF. Here the CDR3 DNA reads TGTGCCAGCATCTCAGGGGCTGAGGGAAACACCATATATTTT.

The J gene is TRBJ1-5, the V gene TRBV10-2, with no clear D. Germline lookup yields CDR1 WSHSY and CDR2 SAAADI. This CDR3 comprises 13 residues. Between the trimmed V and J ends, which lost 3 bases and 6 bases, there was a span of 9 bases. The CDR3 DNA sequence: TGCGCCAGCAGTGATGGGGAGGCTCAGCCCCAGCATTTT. Translating it yields CASSDGEAQPQHF.

The chain's CDR3 is CASSLFSGKRYF. Here the CDR3 DNA reads TGTGCCAGCAGTTTATTTTCGGGTAAGAGGTACTTC. The rearrangement links TRBV28 to TRBJ2-7; D is uncertain. V lost 1 base and J 12 bases, leaving 13 bases between the germline ends. The V gene's germline CDR1 is MDHEN and CDR2 SYDVKM. The CDR3 has 12 amino acids.

The chain links TRBV5-6 to TRBJ1-1, with TRBD1 as a possible D gene (5 bases). CDR3 length: 14 amino acids. Germline assignment: CDR1 SGHDT and CDR2 YYEEEE. Deletions cut 0 bases from V and 4 bases from J, with 10 bases between. CDR3 in DNA: TGTGCCAGCAGCTTGGTTTCGGGGGGCACTGAAGCTTTCTTT. Its protein is CASSLVSGGTEAFF.

V is TRBV6-1 and J is TRBJ2-6; weak D call: TRBD1 (6 bases). V was cut by 9 bases and J by 4 bases, with 13 bases left in between. CDR3 size: 14 residues. Germline CDR1 MNHNS, CDR2 SASEGT. The CDR3: CASSGAAGANVLTF. The CDR3 DNA follows: TGTGCCAGTTCAGGGGCTGCCGGGGCCAACGTCCTGACTTTC.

This clone is medium-sized in the sample. The V and J genes are TRBV19 and TRBJ1-5; D call uncertain. The CDR3 runs to 14 residues. CDR1 LNHDA and CDR2 SQIVND come from the germline V gene (reference sequence). The V end lost 9 bases, the J end lost 3 bases, and 15 bases lay between the germline ends. The CDR3: CASSLDVINQPQHF. The CDR3 coding sequence is TGTGCCAGCAGTTTGGACGTCATCAATCAGCCCCAGCATTTT.